This T cell receptor (beta chain) was obtained from a study of blood T cell repertoires in COVID-19. In the authors' workflow: The assay estimated nucleated cells by amplifying reference gene primers. Sequencing was performed with immunoSEQ multiplex PCR; in TCRdb, only in-frame clones are kept and a portion is missing. V and J calls plus clone size are reproduced from that table; the DNA served to infer D and trimming. The table includes 250,000 to 300,000 clones, 80% to 85% detected once. The CDR3 extends over 14 amino acids. The germline CDR1 and CDR2 sequences are KGHSH and LQKENI. Trimming removed 5 bases from V and 3 bases from J; junction bases left unmatched: 6.

The sample taken for sequencing was peripheral blood. This TCR was sampled from a man in his fifties or sixties with acute or convalescent COVID-19. V is TRBV18 and J is TRBJ2-7, with 8 positions matching TRBD2. The CDR3 DNA reads TGTGCCAGCTCAGCCGCGGGAGGAGTCTACGAGCAGTACTTC. Translating gives CASSAAGGVYEQYF. The full variable domain, rest sourced from reference TRBV18 and TRBJ2-7, is NAGVMQNPRHLVRRRGQEARLRCSPMKGHSHVYWYRQLPEEGLKFMVYLQKENIIDESGMPKERFSAEFPKEGPSILRIQQVVRGDSAAYFCASSAAGGVYEQYFGPGTRLTVT.